This TCR beta chain appears in the sequencing data of a study of cytomegalovirus exposure and HLA in healthy donors. Study-wide results and caveats: Presence/absence analyses supposed approximately even sequencing depth among donors. A later analysis reportedly found that, within productive TCRs, an Asian-associated ancestry cluster had fewer N-insertions than the mean observed across the approximately 600 donors. The study put 150 or so TCR beta chains on its list as cytomegalovirus-associated. Most TCR sequences were rare, but some public TCRs occurred in many donors.

With 60 Vbeta and 13 Jbeta primers, the PCR was carried out. The assay was immunoSEQ multiplex PCR, and TCRdb's table has in-frame clones only and misses some. The sample has roughly 68,000 clones, 66% seen once. This CDR3 is built from 15 residues. CDR1 and CDR2 from the germline V gene are SGHTA and FQGNSA. V shed 5 bases and J shed 0 bases, with 11 bases lying between them. With respect to this clone: Its antigen remains unknown.

The specimen sequenced was PBMCs. This TCR derives from a middle-aged man in good health and CMV-seropositive. The chain employs TRBV7-2 and TRBJ1-3; D not certain. CDR3: CASSLQRGSGNTIYF. In DNA, the CDR3 is TGTGCCAGCAGCCTCCAGCGCGGCTCTGGAAACACCATATATTTT. The full variable domain, rest sourced from reference TRBV7-2 and TRBJ1-3, is GAGVSQSPSNKVTEKGKDVELRCDPISGHTALYWYRQSLGQGLEFLIYFQGNSAPDKSGLPSDRFSAERTGGSVSTLTIQRTQQEDSAVYLCASSLQRGSGNTIYFGEGSWLTVV.